This T cell receptor (beta chain) was recorded in a study of human T cells and chemical hapten exposure. Study-wide points: Relative to controls, expanded TCRs formed significantly more large CDR3 similarity clusters. Alopecia in all donors means immunity may differ from healthy individuals.

CDR1 is SQVTM and CDR2 is ANQGSEA in the germline V gene. This CDR3 is 11 amino acids long. Trimming left V 3 bases short and J 5 bases short, with 7 bases between. TCRdb independently ran MiXCR on the RACE reads; one entry per CDR3 protein. The table includes roughly 380,000 distinct CDR3 sequences, 5.1% detected once. The time point is: pre-sensitization, week 0. Stated treatment: therapeutic diphenylcyclopropenone sensitization with weekly scalp DPC. Regarding this clonotype: Its target is not known.

V gene TRBV29-1 combines with J gene TRBJ1-2, with no clear D. This TCR was recovered from a woman aged 45 to 65 with alopecia areata. Some clones in this sample may be carry-over from other donors' samples. Sequenced material: whole blood, taken in connection with sensitization to the hapten diphenylcyclopropenone (DPC). CDR3: CSVDGRYGYTF. For the CDR3, the DNA is TGCAGCGTTGATGGGCGTTATGGCTACACCTTC.